The 22 T cell receptor beta chains below all came from one sample that was sequenced in a study of patients and donors after allogeneic stem cell transplantation. TCRdb re-analysed the RT-PCR reads in MiXCR, keeping a single row per CDR3 protein. The sample yields roughly 200,000 distinct CDR3 sequences, approximately 41% seen once. Sequencing used blood, either unsorted or a sorted T cell fraction (not recorded which). The source is a human donor who was either an allogeneic HSCT recipient or a stem cell or donor lymphocyte infusion donor (not recorded which). It is not recorded whose cells these are; they may come from a transplant donor.

The chain joins TRBV20-1 to TRBJ1-6; 9 nucleotides line up with TRBD1. Unmatched junction bases numbered 10, after V lost 0 bases and J lost 10 bases. Germline V lookup: CDR1 DFQATT, CDR2 SNEGSKA (reference sequence). This CDR3 contains 16 residues. This CDR3 is CSAREGGQGTSSPLHF. The CDR3 region has the DNA TGCAGTGCTAGAGAGGGGGGACAGGGAACGAGCTCACCCCTCCACTTT.

This chain links TRBV5-6 with TRBJ1-2; 7 bases are a match to TRBD1. V was clipped by 0 bases and J by 6 bases; unmatched bases: 8. From germline, CDR1 is SGHDT and CDR2 YYEEEE. The CDR3 contains 15 residues. The CDR3 DNA reads as TGTGCCAGCAGCTTGGCCGGGACAGTCTATGATGGCTACACCTTC. This sequence encodes CASSLAGTVYDGYTF.

This chain links TRBV10-3 with TRBJ1-1; 11 bases agree with TRBD1. V shed 8 bases, J shed 5 bases, and the junction held 1 base outside the gene matches. The CDR3 contains 12 residues. Per the germline V gene, CDR1 is ENHRY and CDR2 is SYGVKD. CDR3 in amino acids: CAIGQGATEAFF. CDR3 DNA: TGTGCCATCGGACAGGGGGCTACTGAAGCTTTCTTT.

This clonotype came up once. The chain combines TRBV29-1 with TRBJ2-7; D may be TRBD1 or TRBD2 (5 bases each). CDR3 length equals 12 residues. Trimming took off 1 base at V and 3 bases at J, with 7 bases between the two ends. Germline V CDR1 and CDR2: SQVTM, ANQGSEA. This CDR3 reads CSVEGDGYEQYF. CDR3 sequence (DNA): TGCAGCGTTGAAGGGGACGGCTACGAGCAGTACTTC.

This sequence joins TRBV10-3 and TRBJ2-2; D tentatively reads TRBD1 or TRBD2 (5 bases each). V gave up 7 bases and J gave up 8 bases, with 17 bases separating them. This CDR3 is built from 14 residues. Germline lookup yields CDR1 ENHRY and CDR2 SYGVKD. CDR3 amino acids: CAITPDIARGELFF. The CDR3 bases are TGTGCCATCACTCCGGACATAGCGAGGGGGGAGCTGTTTTTT.

In DNA form, the CDR3 reads TGTGCCAGCATTAAAGGGGGACAGGGAGGAACTGAAGCTTTCTTT. It encodes CASIKGGQGGTEAFF. This chain uses TRBV28 with TRBJ1-1; 9 bases are a match to TRBD1. The CDR3 runs 15 residues. After removal of 7 bases from V and 5 bases from J, the junction contained 11 bases not matched to a gene. Germline V lookup: CDR1 MDHEN, CDR2 SYDVKM.

The chain joins TRBV7-2 to TRBJ2-1; TRBD2 aligns across 15 bases. The CDR3 consists of 18 residues. Losses at the gene ends were 5 bases for V and 0 bases for J; bases not matched to a gene: 5. Germline CDR1 reads SGHTA; CDR2 reads FQGNSA. In DNA, the CDR3 is TGTGCCAGCAGCCCGGGACTAGCGGGAGGAGTCTCCTACAATGAGCAGTTCTTC. It encodes CASSPGLAGGVSYNEQFF.

V and J are TRBV7-9 and TRBJ1-1; 9 bases fit TRBD1. The CDR3 length is 14 residues. J gave up 7 bases and V 3 bases, and 6 bases lay outside the gene matches. In germline, CDR1 is SEHNR, CDR2 FQNEAQ (reference sequence). CDR3 protein: CASSFPGTGLEAFF. In DNA form, the CDR3 reads TGTGCCAGCAGCTTCCCCGGGACAGGGCTTGAAGCTTTCTTT.

This clonotype has only a few counts. The rearrangement joins TRBV30 to TRBJ2-3; D ambiguous. This CDR3 has 14 residues. In germline, CDR1 is GTSNPN, CDR2 SVGIG (reference sequence). Trimming shortened V by 0 bases and J by 5 bases, and 12 bases separated the two germline ends. Written as DNA, the CDR3 is TGTGCCTGGAGTGTAGGTGGTCAGGTAGATACGCAGTATTTT. It specifies CAWSVGGQVDTQYF.

V gene TRBV25-1 combines with J gene TRBJ2-1; TRBD2 matches 8 bases. Germline CDR1 and CDR2: MGHDK and SYGVNS. The junction had 9 bases not matched to a gene; V was cut back by 10 bases and J by 7 bases. The CDR3 has 13 residues. The CDR3 DNA is TGTGCCACCATGGGACTAGGACAGAATGAGCAGTTCTTC. This encodes CATMGLGQNEQFF. Full variable domain (rest looked up from reference TRBV25-1 and TRBJ2-1): EADIYQTPRYLVIGTGKKITLECSQTMGHDKMYWYQQDPGMELHLIHYSYGVNSTEKGDLSSESTVSRIRTEHFPLTLESARPSHTSQYLCATMGLGQNEQFFGPGTRLTVL.

This clonotype was detected a few times. The V call is TRBV5-1, the J call TRBJ1-2, with a tentative D call TRBD1 (5 bases). V dropped 2 bases and J dropped 4 bases, with 15 bases sitting between them. This CDR3 comprises 15 residues. Germline loops: CDR1 SGHRS, CDR2 YFSETQ. CDR3 amino acids: CASSFDRAGRYGYTF. DNA for the CDR3: TGCGCCAGCAGCTTTGACCGCGCAGGGCGCTATGGCTACACCTTC. Together with reference TRBV5-1 and TRBJ1-2, the CDR3 gives the full variable domain: KAGVTQTPRYLIKTRGQQVTLSCSPISGHRSVSWYQQTPGQGLQFLFEYFSETQRNKGNFPGRFSGRQFSNSRSEMNVSTLELGDSALYLCASSFDRAGRYGYTFGSGTRLTVV.

This clonotype was picked up a small number of times. J is TRBJ1-4 and V is TRBV4-2; no clear D gene. Germline assignment: CDR1 LGHNA and CDR2 YNFKEQ. The CDR3 contains 14 residues. V lost 0 bases and J 11 bases, leaving 13 bases between the germline ends. The CDR3 protein is CASSQDGKGRKLFF. The CDR3 nucleotides are TGTGCCAGCAGCCAAGATGGCAAGGGAAGGAAACTGTTTTTT.

This chain joins TRBV4-1 and TRBJ1-3; D gene uncertain. CDR3 size: 13 residues. V lost 6 bases, J lost 9 bases, and 15 bases lay in between. The germline V gene has CDR1 MGHRA and CDR2 YSYEKL. The CDR3 here is CASSPDGGATIYF. The CDR3, as DNA: TGCGCCAGCAGTCCGGACGGCGGAGCCACCATATATTTT.

This clonotype was detected only a few times. V gene TRBV5-1 combines with J gene TRBJ1-2; D is undetermined. Deletions cut 2 bases from V and 4 bases from J, with 12 bases between. This CDR3 has 14 residues. Looked up from germline, CDR1 is SGHRS and CDR2 is YFSETQ. CDR3 DNA sequence: TGCGCCAGCAGCTTTTGGTCACGGGTCTATGGCTACACCTTC. This encodes CASSFWSRVYGYTF.

The chain has TRBV19 and TRBJ2-7, with D maybe TRBD2 (7 bases). The CDR3 contains 17 residues. V lost 1 base and J lost 0, with 16 bases in between. The germline V gene has CDR1 LNHDA and CDR2 SQIVND (reference sequence). The CDR3 coding sequence is TGTGCCAGTAGTATAGGTCGGCTAGCGGACAGCTCCTACGAGCAGTACTTC. It translates to CASSIGRLADSSYEQYF.

The rearrangement uses TRBV21-1 and TRBJ2-7; TRBD1 was called by the table and not checked on the DNA. TRBV21-1 is a known pseudogene. The CDR3 consists of 14 residues. In DNA, the CDR3 is TGTGCCAGCAGCCCGGGGGGGCCCCCCTACGAGCAGTACTTC. Translation: CASSPGGPPYEQYF.

V usage is TRBV6-5 and J usage is TRBJ1-6; the D is unclear. The CDR3 is made up of 12 amino acids. V was clipped by 6 bases and J by 5 bases, with 5 bases between them. The germline V gene has CDR1 MNHEY and CDR2 SVGAGI. This CDR3 is CASSANNSPLHF. The CDR3 DNA sequence: TGTGCCAGCAGCGCTAATAATTCACCCCTCCACTTT.

The rearrangement uses TRBV12-3 or TRBV12-4 and TRBJ2-3; D tentatively fits TRBD1 or TRBD2 (5 bases each). V lost 8 bases and J lost 4, with 16 bases in between. The CDR3 is 14 amino acids. The DNA of the CDR3 is TGTGCCAGCGCCCGGGACCCCGGCCCAGATACGCAGTATTTT. The encoded protein is CASARDPGPDTQYF.

This clonotype was counted between two and nine times. The chain recombines TRBV24-1 with TRBJ1-2; 8 nucleotides line up with TRBD1. The CDR3 is made up of 13 amino acids. Germline CDR1 and CDR2: KGHDR and SFDVKD. Trimming took 7 bases from V and 4 from J; bases not matched to a gene: 4. CDR3 sequence (DNA): TGTGCCACCAGGGACAGGGAAAGCTATGGCTACACCTTC. It is translated as CATRDRESYGYTF.

The chain combines TRBV7-2 with TRBJ1-2, with 12 bases lining up with TRBD1. The CDR3 totals 17 residues. The V gene end was trimmed by 4 bases and the J gene end by 5 bases; junction bases not matched to a gene: 11. CDR1 is SGHTA and CDR2 is FQGNSA in the germline V gene. CDR3 residues: CASSSIPGQGAIYGYTF. In nucleotides, the CDR3 is TGTGCCAGCAGCTCCATCCCGGGACAGGGGGCGATATATGGCTACACCTTC.

The rearrangement uses TRBV18 and TRBJ1-1; maybe TRBD1 (5 bases). The germline V gene encodes CDR1 KGHSH and CDR2 LQKENI. Trimming stripped 1 base from V and 2 bases from J, with 11 bases between. The CDR3 spans 15 residues. The CDR3 DNA reads as TGTGCCAGCTCACCACTTGACAGACTCAACACTGAAGCTTTCTTT. This encodes CASSPLDRLNTEAFF.

This clonotype was seen more than once but under ten times. This rearrangement joins TRBV4-3 to TRBJ1-5; D uncertain. The CDR3 length is 15 residues. Trimming took off 0 bases at V and 5 bases at J, with 11 bases between the two ends. CDR1 and CDR2 from the germline V gene are LGHNA and YSLEER. CDR3 nucleotides: TGCGCCAGCAGCCAAGAACGGATTTGGGATCAGCCCCAGCATTTT. Translating gives CASSQERIWDQPQHF.